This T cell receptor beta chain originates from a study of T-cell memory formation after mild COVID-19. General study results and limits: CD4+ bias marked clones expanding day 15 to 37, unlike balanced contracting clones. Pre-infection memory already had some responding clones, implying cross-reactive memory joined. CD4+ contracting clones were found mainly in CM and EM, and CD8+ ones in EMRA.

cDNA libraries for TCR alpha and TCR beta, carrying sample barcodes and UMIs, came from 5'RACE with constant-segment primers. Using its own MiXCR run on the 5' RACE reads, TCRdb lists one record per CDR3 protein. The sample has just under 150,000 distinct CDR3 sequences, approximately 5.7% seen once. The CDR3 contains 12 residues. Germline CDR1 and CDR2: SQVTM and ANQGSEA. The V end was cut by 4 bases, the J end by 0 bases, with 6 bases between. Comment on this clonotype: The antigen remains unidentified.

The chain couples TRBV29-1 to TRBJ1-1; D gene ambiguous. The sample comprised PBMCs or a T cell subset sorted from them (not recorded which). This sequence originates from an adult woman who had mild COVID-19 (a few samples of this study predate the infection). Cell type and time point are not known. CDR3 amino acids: CSVGSMNTEAFF. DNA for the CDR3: TGCAGCGTTGGGAGCATGAACACTGAAGCTTTCTTT.